The present TCR beta chain was sequenced within a study of long-term antiretroviral therapy in people with HIV. For the study at large: The earliest samples predate the 2015 immediate-ART recommendation by about a decade. Notes on the study in general: The study found narrower CDR3 length ranges in HIV repertoires than in controls.

This clone was found a few times. What it binds is not known. The assay used was immunoSEQ (version v3.0), run at survey level. Libraries were prepared by immunoSEQ multiplex PCR; TCRdb keeps only in-frame clonotypes and omits some of them. Here the sample spans thousands of clones, approximately 70% being singletons. The CDR3 is made up of 12 amino acids. V gave up 1 base and J gave up 8 bases, with 9 bases separating them. The germline V gene has CDR1 SQVTM and CDR2 ANQGSEA. There were no participants with HIV treated outside the United States. The rearrangement uses TRBV29-1 and TRBJ2-1; D possibly uses TRBD1 or TRBD2 (5 bases each). Material: unsorted PBMCs, obtained 0.2 years after starting antiretroviral therapy. The TCR originated in a man aged 35 to 55 with HIV. The CDR3 here is CSVEGGGDEQFF. The CDR3 DNA sequence: TGCAGCGTTGAAGGTGGGGGTGATGAGCAGTTCTTC.